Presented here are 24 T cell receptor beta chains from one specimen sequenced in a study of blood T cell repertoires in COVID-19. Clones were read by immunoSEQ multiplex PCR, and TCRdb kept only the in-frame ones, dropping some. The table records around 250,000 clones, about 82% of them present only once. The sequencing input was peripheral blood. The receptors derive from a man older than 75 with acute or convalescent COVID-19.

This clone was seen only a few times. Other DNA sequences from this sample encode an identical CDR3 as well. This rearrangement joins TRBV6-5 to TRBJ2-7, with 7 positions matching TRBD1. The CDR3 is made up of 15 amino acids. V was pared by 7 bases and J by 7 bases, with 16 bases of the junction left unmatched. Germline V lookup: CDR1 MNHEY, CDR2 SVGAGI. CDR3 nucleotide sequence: TGTGCCAGCAAAGGTCCCGGTCAGGGGGTATGGGAGCAGTACTTC. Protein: CASKGPGQGVWEQYF.

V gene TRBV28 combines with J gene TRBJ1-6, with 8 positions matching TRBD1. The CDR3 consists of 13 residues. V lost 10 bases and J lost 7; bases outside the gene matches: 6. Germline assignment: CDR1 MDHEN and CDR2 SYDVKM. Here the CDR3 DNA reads TGTGCCACCATCGGACAGGGCAATTCACCCCTCCACTTT. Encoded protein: CATIGQGNSPLHF.

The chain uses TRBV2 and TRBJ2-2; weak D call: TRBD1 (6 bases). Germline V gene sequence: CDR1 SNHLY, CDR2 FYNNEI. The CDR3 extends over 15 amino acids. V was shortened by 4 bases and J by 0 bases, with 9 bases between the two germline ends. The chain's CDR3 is CASSVGQSNTGELFF. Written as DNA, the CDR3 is TGTGCCAGCAGTGTTGGACAGTCGAACACCGGGGAGCTGTTTTTT.

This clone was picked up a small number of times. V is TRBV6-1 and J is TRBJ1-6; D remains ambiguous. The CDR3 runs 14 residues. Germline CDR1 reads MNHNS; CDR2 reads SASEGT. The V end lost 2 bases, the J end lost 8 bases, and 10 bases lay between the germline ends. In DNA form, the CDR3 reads TGTGCCAGCAGTGAAAGGAGTTGGGATTCACCCCTCCACTTT. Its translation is CASSERSWDSPLHF.

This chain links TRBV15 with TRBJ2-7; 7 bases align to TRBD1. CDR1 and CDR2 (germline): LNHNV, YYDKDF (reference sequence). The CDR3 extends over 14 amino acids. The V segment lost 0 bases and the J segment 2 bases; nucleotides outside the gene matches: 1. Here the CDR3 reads CATSRDQGAYEQYF. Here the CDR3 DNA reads TGTGCCACCAGCAGAGACCAGGGGGCCTACGAGCAGTACTTC.

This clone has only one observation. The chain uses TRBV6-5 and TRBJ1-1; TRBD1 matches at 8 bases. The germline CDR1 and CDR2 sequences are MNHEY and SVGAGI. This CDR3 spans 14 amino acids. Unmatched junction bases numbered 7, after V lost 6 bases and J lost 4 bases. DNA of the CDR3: TGTGCCAGCAGACCGGACAGGGTAAGCACTGAAGCTTTCTTT. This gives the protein CASRPDRVSTEAFF.

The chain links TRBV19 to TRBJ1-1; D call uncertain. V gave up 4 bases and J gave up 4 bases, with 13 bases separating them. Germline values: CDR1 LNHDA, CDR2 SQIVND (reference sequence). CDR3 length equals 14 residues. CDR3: CASSRDVRGTEAFF. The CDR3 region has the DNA TGTGCCAGTAGTAGAGATGTTCGGGGCACTGAAGCTTTCTTT.

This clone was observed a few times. As DNA, the CDR3 is TGCGCCAGCAGCCAAGCGAGATTGCGACAGCCCCAGCATTTT. Residues: CASSQARLRQPQHF. This rearrangement joins TRBV4-1 to TRBJ1-5; no definite D call. CDR3 length: 14 residues. The germline gives CDR1 MGHRA, CDR2 YSYEKL. V was trimmed by 1 base and J by 7 bases, leaving 11 bases between them.

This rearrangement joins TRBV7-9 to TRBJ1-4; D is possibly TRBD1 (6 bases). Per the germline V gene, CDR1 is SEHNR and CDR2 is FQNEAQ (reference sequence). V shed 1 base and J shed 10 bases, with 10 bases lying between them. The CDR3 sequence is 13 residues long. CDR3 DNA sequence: TGTGCCAGCAGCTTAGAACAGGGTCGAAAACTGTTTTTT. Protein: CASSLEQGRKLFF.

The CDR3 is CASSFRDRPLQPQHF. The DNA of the CDR3 is TGTGCCAGCAGTTTTAGGGACAGACCTCTGCAGCCCCAGCATTTT. This chain joins TRBV28 and TRBJ1-5; 7 bases are a match to TRBD1. The trim removed 3 bases at V and 7 bases at J, leaving 9 bases unmatched. Germline assignment: CDR1 MDHEN and CDR2 SYDVKM. This CDR3 is built from 15 residues. The complete variable domain, with remaining parts taken from reference TRBV28 and TRBJ1-5, reads DVKVTQSSRYLVKRTGEKVFLECVQDMDHENMFWYRQDPGLGLRLIYFSYDVKMKEKGDIPEGYSVSREKKERFSLILESASTNQTSMYLCASSFRDRPLQPQHFGDGTRLSIL.

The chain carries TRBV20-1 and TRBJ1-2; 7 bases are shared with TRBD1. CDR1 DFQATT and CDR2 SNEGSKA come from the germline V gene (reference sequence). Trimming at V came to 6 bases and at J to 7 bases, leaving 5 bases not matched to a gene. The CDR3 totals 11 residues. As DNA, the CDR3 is TGCAGTGCATGGGACAGCCTTGGCTACACCTTC. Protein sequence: CSAWDSLGYTF.

The CDR3 reads CASSQEDREVEAFF. Written as DNA, the CDR3 is TGCGCCAGCAGCCAGGAGGACAGGGAAGTTGAAGCTTTCTTT. The V gene is TRBV4-1, the J gene TRBJ1-1; 8 nucleotides match TRBD1. Germline V gene data show CDR1 as MGHRA and CDR2 as YSYEKL. The ends lost 3 bases at V and 7 bases at J; junction bases unmatched: 7. The CDR3 consists of 14 residues.

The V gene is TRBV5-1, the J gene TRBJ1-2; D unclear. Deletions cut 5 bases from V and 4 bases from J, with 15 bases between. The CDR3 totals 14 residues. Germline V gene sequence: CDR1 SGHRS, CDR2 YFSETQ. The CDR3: CASSSDGQGYGYTF. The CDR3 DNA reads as TGCGCCAGCAGTAGTGATGGGCAAGGCTATGGCTACACCTTC.

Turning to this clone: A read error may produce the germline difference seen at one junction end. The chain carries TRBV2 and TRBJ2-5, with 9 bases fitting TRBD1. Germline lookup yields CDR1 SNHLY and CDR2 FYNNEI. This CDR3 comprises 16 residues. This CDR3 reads CASTETGTGTQETQYF. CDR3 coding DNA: TGTGCCAGCACTGAAACCGGGACAGGGACACAAGAGACCCAGTACTTC.

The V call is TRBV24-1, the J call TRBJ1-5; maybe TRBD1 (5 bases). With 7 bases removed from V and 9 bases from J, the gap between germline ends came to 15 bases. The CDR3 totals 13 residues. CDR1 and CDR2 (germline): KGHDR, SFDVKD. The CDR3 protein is CATSGGGGWPQHF. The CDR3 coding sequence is TGTGCCACCAGCGGGGGGGGAGGGTGGCCCCAGCATTTT.

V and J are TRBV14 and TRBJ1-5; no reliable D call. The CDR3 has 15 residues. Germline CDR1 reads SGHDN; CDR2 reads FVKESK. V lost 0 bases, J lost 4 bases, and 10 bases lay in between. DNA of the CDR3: TGTGCCAGCAGCCAAGATCTCGAGCCAAATCAGCCCCAGCATTTT. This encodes CASSQDLEPNQPQHF.

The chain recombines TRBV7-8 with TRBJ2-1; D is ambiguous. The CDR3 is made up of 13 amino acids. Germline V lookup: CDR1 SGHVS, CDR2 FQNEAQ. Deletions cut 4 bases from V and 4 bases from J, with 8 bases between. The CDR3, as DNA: TGTGCCAGCAGCTACCGAGCGTACAATGAGCAGTTCTTC. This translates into CASSYRAYNEQFF.

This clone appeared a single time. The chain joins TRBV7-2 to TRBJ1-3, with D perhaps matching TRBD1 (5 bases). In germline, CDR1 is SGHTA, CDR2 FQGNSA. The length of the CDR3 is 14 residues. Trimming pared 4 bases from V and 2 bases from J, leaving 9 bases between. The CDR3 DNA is TGTGCCAGCAGCTCTGGCAGGGCTGGAAACACCATATATTTT. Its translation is CASSSGRAGNTIYF. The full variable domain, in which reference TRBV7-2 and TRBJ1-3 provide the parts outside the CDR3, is GAGVSQSPSNKVTEKGKDVELRCDPISGHTALYWYRQSLGQGLEFLIYFQGNSAPDKSGLPSDRFSAERTGGSVSTLTIQRTQQEDSAVYLCASSSGRAGNTIYFGEGSWLTVV.

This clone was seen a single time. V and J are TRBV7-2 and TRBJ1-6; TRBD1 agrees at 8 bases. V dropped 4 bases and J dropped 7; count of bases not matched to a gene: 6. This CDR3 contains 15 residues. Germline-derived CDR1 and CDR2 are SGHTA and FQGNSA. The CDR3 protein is CASSSRTGNNSPLHF. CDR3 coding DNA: TGTGCCAGCAGCTCCCGGACAGGGAACAATTCACCCCTCCACTTT.

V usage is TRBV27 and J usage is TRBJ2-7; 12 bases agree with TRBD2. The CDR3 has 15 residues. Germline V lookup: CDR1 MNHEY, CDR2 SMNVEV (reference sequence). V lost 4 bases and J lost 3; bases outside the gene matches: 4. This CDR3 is CASSSGLAGYYEQYF. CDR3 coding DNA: TGTGCCAGCAGTTCGGGACTAGCGGGTTACTACGAGCAGTACTTC.

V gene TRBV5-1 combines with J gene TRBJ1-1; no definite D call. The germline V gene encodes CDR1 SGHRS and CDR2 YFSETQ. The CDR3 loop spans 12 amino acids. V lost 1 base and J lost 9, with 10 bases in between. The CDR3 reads CASSLREEQAFF. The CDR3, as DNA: TGCGCCAGCAGCTTGCGGGAGGAACAAGCTTTCTTT.

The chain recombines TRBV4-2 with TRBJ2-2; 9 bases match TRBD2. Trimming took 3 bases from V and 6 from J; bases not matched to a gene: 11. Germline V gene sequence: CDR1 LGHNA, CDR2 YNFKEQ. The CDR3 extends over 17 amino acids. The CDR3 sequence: CASSHEGGGAVAGELFF. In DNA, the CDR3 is TGTGCCAGCAGCCACGAGGGCGGGGGGGCGGTAGCCGGGGAGCTGTTTTTT.

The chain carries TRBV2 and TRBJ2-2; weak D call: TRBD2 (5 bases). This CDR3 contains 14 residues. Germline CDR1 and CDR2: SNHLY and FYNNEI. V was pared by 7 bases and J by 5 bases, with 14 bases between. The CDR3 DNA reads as TGTGCCAGCACGGAGACTATTGCAACCGGGGAGCTGTTTTTT. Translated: CASTETIATGELFF.

The CDR3 loop is CASSPEQGRIGGYTF. The CDR3 DNA sequence: TGTGCCAGCAGCCCGGAACAGGGGAGGATTGGTGGCTACACCTTC. The chain employs TRBV7-2 and TRBJ1-2, with 7 positions matching TRBD1. The germline CDR1 and CDR2 sequences are SGHTA and FQGNSA. The CDR3 has 15 amino acids. V was clipped by 5 bases and J by 7 bases; unmatched bases: 13.